This T cell receptor beta chain was recorded in a study of blood T cell repertoires in COVID-19. Study-wide background: PBMCs, B-cell-depleted T cells, or T cells were the source of the cDNA or gDNA that made up the material.

The CDR3 loop spans 13 amino acids. Trimming removed 3 bases at V and 5 bases at J, with 10 bases between. Germline V gene lookup returns CDR1 MNHEY and CDR2 SVGEGT. In terms of age and location, participants ranged from about 18 to 90 years and lived in about two dozen US areas. Participants were placed into cohorts based on the clinical history they reported. Per the study methods: How many nucleated cells were present was estimated from reference gene primer amplification. TCRdb's table, derived via immunoSEQ multiplex PCR, lists solely in-frame clones and lacks some. The V and J calls and clone size come from that table; D and trimming were worked out from the DNA. This repertoire shows hundreds of thousands of clones, around 86% found once; its top ten account for around 1.9%.

The receptor comes from a woman aged 45 to 65 who had recovered from COVID-19. The material sequenced was PBMCs or T cells enriched from blood (not recorded which). The V call is TRBV6-2 or TRBV6-3, the J call TRBJ2-5; TRBD2 is a possible D gene (5 bases). DNA of the CDR3: TGTGCCAGCAGTTATCAGCGAGGGGAGACCCAGTACTTC. Its translation is CASSYQRGETQYF.